This T cell receptor beta chain was obtained from a study of blood T cell repertoires in COVID-19. Study overall: Whether acute or convalescent, the COVID-19 samples came from the United States, Italy and Spain. Nucleic acid was either cDNA or gDNA, and it came from T cells, B-cell-depleted T cells, or PBMCs.

Original analysis: Counts of nucleated cells, estimated from reference gene primer amplification, were obtained. The assay was immunoSEQ multiplex PCR, and TCRdb's table has in-frame clones only and misses some. The V and J calls and clone size were taken over from that table, and D and trimming were inferred from the DNA. The table records about 130,000 clones, about four fifths of them present only once. Germline CDR1 WSHSY, CDR2 SAAADI. The CDR3 is 14 amino acids. V was cut by 0 bases and J by 4 bases, with 9 bases left in between. This receptor was obtained from a man aged 55-75 years with acute or convalescent COVID-19. Sample: peripheral blood. The genes are TRBV10-2 and TRBJ1-2; no definite D call. The CDR3 coding sequence is TGCGCCAGCAGTGAGTCACAGTCATTCTATGGCTACACCTTC. It yields the protein CASSESQSFYGYTF.